Shown below are 26 T cell receptor beta chains from a single sample sequenced in a study of cytomegalovirus exposure and HLA in healthy donors. Primers: 60 Vbeta forward and 13 Jbeta reverse. Using immunoSEQ multiplex PCR, the repertoire was profiled, and TCRdb retains in-frame clones only, with some absent. This listing includes over 120,000 clones. The specimen sequenced was PBMCs. These receptors came from a male donor in good health and CMV-seronegative.

The CDR3 bases are TGCGCCAGCACTACCGCCGGGGGGAAGGACACTGAAGCTTTCTTT. Amino acid sequence: CASTTAGGKDTEAFF. The chain recombines TRBV5-1 with TRBJ1-1; weak D call: TRBD1 (5 bases). This CDR3 has 15 amino acids. The V end was cut by 6 bases, the J end by 3 bases, with 18 bases between. From germline, CDR1 is SGHRS and CDR2 YFSETQ.

The chain has TRBV27 and TRBJ1-1; a possible D gene is TRBD1 (6 bases). Germline values: CDR1 MNHEY, CDR2 SMNVEV (reference sequence). V shed 5 bases and J shed 0 bases, with 10 bases lying between them. CDR3 length: 14 amino acids. CDR3 protein: CASSPGQMNTEAFF. The CDR3 DNA reads TGTGCCAGCAGTCCAGGACAGATGAACACTGAAGCTTTCTTT.

The chain links TRBV5-1 to TRBJ2-5, with 11 nucleotides matching TRBD2. The trim removed 1 base at V and 0 bases at J, leaving 8 bases unmatched. There are 18 residues in the CDR3. Germline loops: CDR1 SGHRS, CDR2 YFSETQ. In DNA form, the CDR3 reads TGCGCCAGCAGCTTGAGGGGTGGGACTAGCGGATACCAAGAGACCCAGTACTTC. It yields the protein CASSLRGGTSGYQETQYF.

This rearrangement joins TRBV4-3 to TRBJ1-3, with 10 bases matching TRBD1. Trimming removed 4 bases from V and 8 bases from J; junction bases left unmatched: 2. Germline CDR1 and CDR2: LGHNA and YSLEER. The CDR3 has 13 amino acids. As DNA, the CDR3 is TGCGCCAGCAGCCGGGACAGGGGTTACACCATATATTTT. Translation: CASSRDRGYTIYF.

This chain joins TRBV29-1 and TRBJ2-1; 12 bases line up with TRBD1. This CDR3 has 12 amino acids. CDR1 and CDR2 from the germline V gene are SQVTM and ANQGSEA. Trimming took 7 bases from V and 8 from J; bases not matched to a gene: 3. CDR3 sequence reads: CSGGQGADEQFF. The CDR3 bases are TGCAGCGGGGGACAGGGGGCAGATGAGCAGTTCTTC.

V usage is TRBV5-6 and J usage is TRBJ1-5; no reliable D call. V was clipped by 2 bases and J by 0 bases, with 6 bases between them. The CDR3 sequence is 14 residues long. Germline V gene sequence: CDR1 SGHDT, CDR2 YYEEEE. DNA of the CDR3: TGTGCCAGCAGCTTCCGTTTTAGCAATCAGCCCCAGCATTTT. This translates into CASSFRFSNQPQHF.

The CDR3 DNA reads as TGTGCCAGCAGCTTTCGGGGGAACACTGAAGCTTTCTTT. Protein sequence: CASSFRGNTEAFF. The chain has TRBV7-9 and TRBJ1-1; no reliable D call. CDR3 length: 13 residues. Between the trimmed V and J ends, which lost 3 bases and 1 base, there was a span of 6 bases. Germline CDR1 and CDR2: SEHNR and FQNEAQ (reference sequence).

The chain recombines TRBV5-4 with TRBJ2-3; the match to TRBD2 covers 9 bases. The CDR3 sequence is 16 residues long. The germline V gene has CDR1 SGHNT and CDR2 YYREEE (reference sequence). J gave up 2 bases and V 0 bases, and 4 bases lay outside the gene matches. This CDR3 is CASSLELAGSTDTQYF. DNA for the CDR3: TGTGCCAGCAGCTTGGAACTAGCGGGCTCCACAGATACGCAGTATTTT.

The chain combines TRBV5-1 with TRBJ2-3; 7 bases fit TRBD2. V lost 4 bases and J lost 2; bases outside the gene matches: 7. Germline assignment: CDR1 SGHRS and CDR2 YFSETQ. The CDR3 is 15 residues long. CDR3 sequence: CASSQGLGTTDTQYF. DNA for the CDR3: TGCGCCAGCAGCCAAGGACTAGGCACCACAGATACGCAGTATTTT.

This chain joins TRBV9 and TRBJ1-4; D not certain. The CDR3 is 15 amino acids. The ends were cut back, 0 bases at V and 3 bases at J, with 9 bases in the middle. CDR1 and CDR2 (germline): SGDLS, YYNGEE. The CDR3 region has the DNA TGTGCCAGCAGCGTAGGAGGGTTTGCTAATGAAAAACTGTTTTTT. The encoded protein is CASSVGGFANEKLFF.

The CDR3 protein is CASSSSAAGGETQYF. CDR3 in DNA: TGTGCCAGCTCTTCCTCTGCAGCGGGAGGTGAGACCCAGTACTTC. The V gene is TRBV11-2, the J gene TRBJ2-5; 9 nucleotides line up with TRBD2. CDR1 and CDR2 from the germline V gene are SGHAT and FQNNGV. The CDR3 has 15 residues. J was trimmed by 5 bases and V by 8 bases; bases with no gene match: 12.

This rearrangement joins TRBV28 to TRBJ1-6; D possibly corresponds to TRBD1 (5 bases). V lost 1 base, J lost 10 bases, and 11 bases lay in between. CDR3 size: 14 residues. Germline V lookup: CDR1 MDHEN, CDR2 SYDVKM. In nucleotides, the CDR3 is TGTGCCAGCAGTTTATCGGCAGGGATATCACCCCTCCACTTT. Translation: CASSLSAGISPLHF.

CDR3 residues: CASQPGATGAGYTF. The CDR3 region has the DNA TGTGCCAGTCAACCCGGGGCGACAGGGGCGGGCTACACCTTC. The rearrangement uses TRBV6-1 and TRBJ1-2, with 8 bases that match TRBD1. V lost 9 bases, J lost 8 bases, and 14 bases stayed unmatched. Germline-derived CDR1 and CDR2 are MNHNS and SASEGT. CDR3 length: 14 amino acids.

This CDR3 reads CASSIGVSEQFF. The CDR3 DNA reads TGTGCCAGTAGTATCGGTGTATCCGAGCAGTTCTTC. The chain recombines TRBV19 with TRBJ2-1; D is unresolved. Trimming stripped 3 bases from V and 10 bases from J, with 10 bases between. The CDR3 contains 12 residues. The germline V gene has CDR1 LNHDA and CDR2 SQIVND (reference sequence).

CDR3 DNA sequence: TGCGCCAGCAGTGGGGGGGAATTCTCCTACAATGAGCAGTTCTTC. Translating gives CASSGGEFSYNEQFF. This chain uses TRBV10-2 with TRBJ2-1; D might be TRBD2 (6 bases). V was clipped by 4 bases and J by 0 bases, with 10 bases between them. Germline V gene data show CDR1 as WSHSY and CDR2 as SAAADI. The CDR3 is made up of 15 amino acids.

The V and J genes are TRBV30 and TRBJ2-7, with a possible D match to TRBD1 (5 bases). The germline V and J ends were trimmed by 0 bases and 1 base, with 22 bases remaining between them. Germline V gene sequence: CDR1 GTSNPN, CDR2 SVGIG (reference sequence). CDR3 size: 18 residues. The chain's CDR3 is CAWSVQRVSWGTSYEQYF. The CDR3 region has the DNA TGTGCCTGGAGTGTACAAAGAGTGTCATGGGGCACATCCTACGAGCAGTACTTC. Together with reference TRBV30 and TRBJ2-7, the CDR3 gives the full variable domain: SQTIHQWPATLVQPVGSPLSLECTVEGTSNPNLYWYRQAAGRGLQLLFYSVGIGQISSEVPQNLSASRPQDRQFILSSKKLLLSDSGFYLCAWSVQRVSWGTSYEQYFGPGTRLTVT.

The J gene is TRBJ1-3, the V gene TRBV10-3, with a possible D match to TRBD1 (5 bases). In germline, CDR1 is ENHRY, CDR2 SYGVKD. Between the trimmed V and J ends, which lost 0 bases and 5 bases, there was a span of 8 bases. The CDR3 spans 14 residues. The CDR3 sequence: CAISESGARNTIYF. The CDR3 DNA reads as TGTGCCATCAGTGAGTCAGGGGCTCGAAACACCATATATTTT.

The V gene is TRBV6-6, the J gene TRBJ2-3, with D possibly TRBD2 on 6 matching bases. This CDR3 comprises 14 residues. V lost 8 bases to trimming and J lost 0 bases, with 12 bases between them. Germline CDR1 and CDR2: MNHNY and SVGAGI (reference sequence). CDR3 DNA sequence: TGTGCCAGCGGACCCCGGGGGAGCACAGATACGCAGTATTTT. Translating it yields CASGPRGSTDTQYF.

The chain carries TRBV5-1 and TRBJ2-4; TRBD2 might be the D (5 bases). CDR1 and CDR2 from the germline V gene are SGHRS and YFSETQ. The V end was cut by 5 bases, the J end by 6 bases, with 18 bases between. This CDR3 contains 15 residues. The CDR3 loop reads CASRRSTEATNIQYF. CDR3 in DNA: TGCGCCAGCAGAAGGTCGACGGAGGCTACAAACATTCAGTACTTC.

This chain links TRBV5-1 with TRBJ2-1, with 7 positions matching TRBD1. The CDR3 covers 14 residues. The J segment lost 9 bases and the V segment lost 2 bases, leaving 8 bases of the junction unmatched. Per germline, CDR1 SGHRS and CDR2 YFSETQ. This CDR3 reads CASSFTDRAGEQFF. The CDR3 DNA reads TGCGCCAGCAGCTTTACCGACAGGGCGGGTGAGCAGTTCTTC. Full variable domain (outside the CDR3, taken from reference TRBV5-1 and TRBJ2-1): KAGVTQTPRYLIKTRGQQVTLSCSPISGHRSVSWYQQTPGQGLQFLFEYFSETQRNKGNFPGRFSGRQFSNSRSEMNVSTLELGDSALYLCASSFTDRAGEQFFGPGTRLTVL.

On this clone: An end of the junction does not agree with germline; a read error may underlie this. The rearrangement links TRBV19 to TRBJ2-7; D might be TRBD1 (5 bases). Germline V gene data show CDR1 as LNHDA and CDR2 as SQIVND (reference sequence). The CDR3 is made up of 11 amino acids. The CDR3 DNA reads as TGTGCCAGTAAGAAAGGGGAACAGGATCACTTC. Translation: CASKKGEQDHF. The variable domain in full, with the rest retrieved from reference TRBV19 and TRBJ2-7, is DGGITQSPKYLFRKEGQNVTLSCEQNLNHDAMYWYRQDPGQGLRLIYYSQIVNDFQKGDIAEGYSVSREKKESFPLTVTSAQKNPTAFYLCASKKGEQDHFGPGTRLTVT.

CDR3 sequence reads: CSVSPTSSYNEQFF. As DNA, the CDR3 is TGCAGCGTTTCGCCCACCAGCTCCTACAATGAGCAGTTCTTC. This sequence joins TRBV29-1 and TRBJ2-1, with D unclear. This CDR3 region has 14 residues. With 5 bases removed from V and 0 bases from J, the gap between germline ends came to 11 bases. The germline V gene encodes CDR1 SQVTM and CDR2 ANQGSEA.

The chain uses TRBV27 and TRBJ1-1, with a tentative D call TRBD1 (5 bases). V gave up 9 bases and J gave up 4 bases, with 18 bases separating them. CDR1 is MNHEY and CDR2 is SMNVEV in the germline V gene (reference sequence). The CDR3 spans 14 residues. The CDR3 DNA follows: TGTGCCAGTTCTCTCGGGGCGGGGGGCACTGAAGCTTTCTTT. Its translation: CASSLGAGGTEAFF.

This chain uses TRBV6-5 with TRBJ1-1; D not resolved. Germline V lookup: CDR1 MNHEY, CDR2 SVGAGI. Trimming pared 6 bases from V and 1 base from J, leaving 9 bases between. This CDR3 has 13 residues. CDR3 DNA sequence: TGTGCCAGCAGACAATACAGGAACACTGAAGCTTTCTTT. Translation: CASRQYRNTEAFF.

The chain is built from TRBV9 and TRBJ2-1; 7 nucleotides match TRBD1. Losses at the gene ends were 0 bases for V and 4 bases for J; bases not matched to a gene: 1. Looked up from germline, CDR1 is SGDLS and CDR2 is YYNGEE. This CDR3 has 14 amino acids. CDR3 sequence (DNA): TGTGCCAGCAGCGTAGAGGACAGGTACAATGAGCAGTTCTTC. It translates to CASSVEDRYNEQFF.

V and J are TRBV27 and TRBJ1-1; TRBD1 matches 7 bases. Germline V gene data show CDR1 as MNHEY and CDR2 as SMNVEV (reference sequence). After removal of 8 bases from V and 1 base from J, the junction contained 7 bases not matched to a gene. The CDR3 extends over 14 amino acids. The CDR3 region is CASSFRGENTEAFF. DNA for the CDR3: TGTGCCAGCTCTTTCAGGGGGGAGAACACTGAAGCTTTCTTT.